This entry features one T cell receptor (beta chain) sequence. Antigen specificity is unknown. V gave up 5 bases and J gave up 0 bases; unmatched junction bases: 7. This CDR3 has 16 residues. From germline, CDR1 is MDHEN and CDR2 SYDVKM. The data were taken from a study of OX40 agonist ivuxolimab in advanced cancers. Study-wide findings and caveats: Expanded clones were, on average, more numerous in CD8+ T cells than in CD4+. The CD4+ and CD8+ T cells in the blood had expanded clonally by week 6 at 0.1 to 3.0 mg/kg.

Measured with immunoSEQ multiplex PCR; TCRdb has only the in-frame clones, and not every one. The profile shows roughly 70,000 clones, about 90% of them singletons. The source was CD4+ or CD8+ T cells sorted from blood, collected in a trial of the OX40 agonist ivuxolimab. The sequence was obtained from an adult with an advanced solid tumor such as melanoma, head and neck, liver or kidney cancer. The chain uses TRBV28 and TRBJ2-1; 7 nucleotides match TRBD2. In DNA form, the CDR3 reads TGTGCCAGCAGTACGGGAGGATGGAGCTCCTACAATGAGCAGTTCTTC. Translated: CASSTGGWSSYNEQFF.